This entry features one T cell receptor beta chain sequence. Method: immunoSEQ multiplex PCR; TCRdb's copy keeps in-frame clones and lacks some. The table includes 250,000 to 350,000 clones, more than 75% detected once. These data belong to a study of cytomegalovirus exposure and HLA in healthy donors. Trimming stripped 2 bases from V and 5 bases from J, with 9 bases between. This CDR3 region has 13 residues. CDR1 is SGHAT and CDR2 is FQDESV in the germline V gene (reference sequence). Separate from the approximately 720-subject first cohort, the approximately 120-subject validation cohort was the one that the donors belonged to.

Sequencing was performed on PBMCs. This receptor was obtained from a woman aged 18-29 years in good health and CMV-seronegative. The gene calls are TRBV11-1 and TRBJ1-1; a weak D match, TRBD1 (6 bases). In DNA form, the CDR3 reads TGTGCCAGCAGCTTAAAGGGGGGGACTGAAGCTTTCTTT. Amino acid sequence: CASSLKGGTEAFF.